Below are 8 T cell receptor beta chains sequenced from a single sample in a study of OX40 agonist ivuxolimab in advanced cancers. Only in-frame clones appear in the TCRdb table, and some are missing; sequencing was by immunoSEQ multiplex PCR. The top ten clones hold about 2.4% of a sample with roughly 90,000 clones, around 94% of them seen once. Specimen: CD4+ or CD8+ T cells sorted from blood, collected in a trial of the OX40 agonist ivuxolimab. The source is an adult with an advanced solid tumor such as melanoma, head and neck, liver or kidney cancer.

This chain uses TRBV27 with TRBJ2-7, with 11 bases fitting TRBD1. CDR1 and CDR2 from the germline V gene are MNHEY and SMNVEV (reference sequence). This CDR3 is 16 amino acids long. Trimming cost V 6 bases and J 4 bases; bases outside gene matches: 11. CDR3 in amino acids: CASRPPGDRGGYEQYF. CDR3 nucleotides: TGTGCCAGCAGGCCCCCCGGGGACAGGGGGGGGTACGAGCAGTACTTC.

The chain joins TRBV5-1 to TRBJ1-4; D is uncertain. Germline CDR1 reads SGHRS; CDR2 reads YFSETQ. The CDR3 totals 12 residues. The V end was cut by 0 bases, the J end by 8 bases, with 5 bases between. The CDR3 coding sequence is TGCGCCAGCAGCTTGGGGCCGGAAAAACTGTTTTTT. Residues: CASSLGPEKLFF.

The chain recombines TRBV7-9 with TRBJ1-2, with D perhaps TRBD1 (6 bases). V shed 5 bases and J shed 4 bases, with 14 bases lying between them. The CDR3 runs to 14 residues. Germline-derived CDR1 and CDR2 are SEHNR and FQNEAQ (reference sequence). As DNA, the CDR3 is TGTGCCAGCAGCAGCAGGGGTACCGGCTATGGCTACACCTTC. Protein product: CASSSRGTGYGYTF.

CDR3: CASSLTPTGSYEQYF. In DNA, the CDR3 is TGTGCCAGCAGCTTAACCCCGACAGGTTCCTACGAGCAGTACTTC. The rearrangement uses TRBV7-2 and TRBJ2-7; D is possibly TRBD1 (6 bases). Germline CDR1 reads SGHTA; CDR2 reads FQGNSA. The CDR3 spans 15 residues. V was cut by 2 bases and J by 1 base, with 12 bases left in between. Complete variable domain (other parts from reference TRBV7-2 and TRBJ2-7): GAGVSQSPSNKVTEKGKDVELRCDPISGHTALYWYRQSLGQGLEFLIYFQGNSAPDKSGLPSDRFSAERTGGSVSTLTIQRTQQEDSAVYLCASSLTPTGSYEQYFGPGTRLTVT.

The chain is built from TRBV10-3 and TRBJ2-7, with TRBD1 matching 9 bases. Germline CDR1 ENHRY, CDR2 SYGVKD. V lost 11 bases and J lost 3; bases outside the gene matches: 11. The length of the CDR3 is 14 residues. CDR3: CALSQGQGFYEQYF. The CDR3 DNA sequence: TGTGCCCTCTCGCAGGGACAGGGATTCTACGAGCAGTACTTC.

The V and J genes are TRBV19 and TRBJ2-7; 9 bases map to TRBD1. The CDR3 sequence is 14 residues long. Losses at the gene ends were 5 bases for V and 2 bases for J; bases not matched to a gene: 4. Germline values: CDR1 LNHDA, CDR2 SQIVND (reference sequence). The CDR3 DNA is TGTGCCAGTAGTTGGGGGACAGGGACCTACGAGCAGTACTTC. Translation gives CASSWGTGTYEQYF. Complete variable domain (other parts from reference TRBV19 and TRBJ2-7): DGGITQSPKYLFRKEGQNVTLSCEQNLNHDAMYWYRQDPGQGLRLIYYSQIVNDFQKGDIAEGYSVSREKKESFPLTVTSAQKNPTAFYLCASSWGTGTYEQYFGPGTRLTVT.

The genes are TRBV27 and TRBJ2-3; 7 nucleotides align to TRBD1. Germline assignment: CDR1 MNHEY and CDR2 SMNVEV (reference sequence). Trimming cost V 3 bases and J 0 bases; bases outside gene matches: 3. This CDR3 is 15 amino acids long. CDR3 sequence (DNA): TGTGCCAGCAGTTTCAGGGGGAGTAGCACAGATACGCAGTATTTT. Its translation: CASSFRGSSTDTQYF.

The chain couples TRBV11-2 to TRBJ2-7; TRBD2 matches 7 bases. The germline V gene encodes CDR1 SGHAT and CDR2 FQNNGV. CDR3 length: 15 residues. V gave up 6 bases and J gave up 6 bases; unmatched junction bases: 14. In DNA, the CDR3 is TGTGCCAGCAGTTTTTCGGAGCGGGGTAGGGGCGAGCAGTACTTC. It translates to CASSFSERGRGEQYF.